This T cell receptor beta chain emerged from a study of graft-versus-host responses after intestinal transplantation. Study overall: Every recipient underwent anti-thymocyte globulin induction, then tacrolimus and steroids for roughly 3 years.

Per germline, CDR1 SGHRS and CDR2 YFSETQ. V shed 3 bases and J 5 bases; nucleotides not matched to a gene: 6. The CDR3 sequence is 14 residues long. Repertoires were generated with immunoSEQ multiplex PCR, while TCRdb's copy carries only in-frame clones and drops some. The data contain roughly 120,000 clones, 85% to 95% of them singletons. A remark on this clone: What it binds is unknown.

Findings and limits, study-wide: Circulating GvH clone levels at their peak were associated with HvG declines (early post-transplant). GvH clonotypes were identified within recipient marrow, with a subset emerging first in ileum or blood. Allografts of one patient group, those with graft-donor T cell macrochimerism, had high graft-versus-host to host-versus-graft clonal ratios.

The origin of this receptor is a human donor who received an intestinal transplant. The V call is TRBV5-1, the J call TRBJ2-7; 9 bases map to TRBD1. The sample in question was unstimulated CD8+ T cells sorted from spleen or lymph node cells, obtained before intestinal transplant. This chain's CDR3 is CASSSYRGLDEQYF. In DNA form, the CDR3 reads TGCGCCAGCAGCTCATACAGGGGGCTGGACGAGCAGTACTTC.